The 21 T cell receptor beta chains below were found in one sample sequenced in a study of regulatory T cells in long-lasting Graves disease. CDR3-region Arm-PCR and iRepertoire HTBI primers produced the TCR beta libraries. MiXCR, run by TCRdb on the multiplex PCR reads, gives a single entry per CDR3 protein. In the table there are approximately 470,000 distinct CDR3 sequences, about 17% of which are singletons. Time point described: newly diagnosed GD, antithyroid drugs for less than 3 months. Preparation of the TCR library used RNA extracted from PBMCs. These same records also appear under a second study, on T cells in Graves' hyperthyroidism and ophthalmopathy.

The material was peripheral blood mononuclear cells (PBMCs), obtained at new diagnosis, from a patient treated with antithyroid drugs. The receptors originated from a man in his forties with Graves disease.

Regarding this clonotype: The CDR3 carries no conserved terminal phenylalanine or tryptophan, so it likely arises from a read error. The genes are TRBV28 and TRBJ2-7, with 9 bases matching TRBD1. The CDR3 loop spans 14 amino acids. The ends lost 8 bases at V and 6 bases at J; junction bases unmatched: 11. CDR1 is MDHEN, CDR2 SYDVKM, per germline. The CDR3 loop reads CASLWNRGLGEQYL. The CDR3 nucleotides read TGTGCCAGCCTATGGAACAGGGGGCTAGGCGAGCAGTACCTC.

This sequence joins TRBV6-1 and TRBJ2-7; the D is unclear. Germline loops: CDR1 MNHNS, CDR2 SASEGT. The CDR3 sequence is 11 residues long. V shed 5 bases and J shed 10 bases, with 12 bases lying between them. CDR3 DNA: TGTGCCAGCAGTCCTTTGAGACAACAGTACTTC. Translation: CASSPLRQQYF.

This clonotype was detected many times. The chain is built from TRBV19 and TRBJ2-2; perhaps TRBD1 as D (5 bases). The CDR3 length is 15 residues. V was trimmed by 6 bases and J by 1 base, leaving 12 bases between them. CDR1 is LNHDA, CDR2 SQIVND, per germline (reference sequence). Written as DNA, the CDR3 is TGTGCCAGTAGCCAGGGTTCCGTGAACACCGGGGAGCTGTTTTTT. It yields the protein CASSQGSVNTGELFF. Together with reference TRBV19 and TRBJ2-2, the CDR3 gives the full variable domain: DGGITQSPKYLFRKEGQNVTLSCEQNLNHDAMYWYRQDPGQGLRLIYYSQIVNDFQKGDIAEGYSVSREKKESFPLTVTSAQKNPTAFYLCASSQGSVNTGELFFGEGSRLTVL.

This clonotype was seen repeatedly, ten times or more. The chain joins TRBV15 to TRBJ1-5; D unclear. The CDR3 consists of 15 residues. Germline V lookup: CDR1 LNHNV, CDR2 YYDKDF (reference sequence). The V end lost 0 bases, the J end lost 2 bases, and 8 bases lay between the germline ends. The CDR3 spells CATSRDWRGNQPQHF. The CDR3 coding sequence is TGTGCCACCAGCAGAGATTGGAGGGGCAATCAGCCCCAGCATTTT.

This clonotype occurred a few times. This chain uses TRBV25-1 with TRBJ2-1; no definite D call. V lost 2 bases, J lost 2 bases, and 7 bases lay in between. Germline V gives CDR1 MGHDK, CDR2 SYGVNS. The CDR3 sequence is 14 residues long. The CDR3 sequence: CASSETAAYNEQFF. CDR3 DNA sequence: TGTGCCAGCAGTGAAACCGCAGCCTACAATGAGCAGTTCTTC.

This clonotype was recorded a few times. The rearrangement links TRBV6-1 to TRBJ2-1, with D perhaps assigned TRBD1 or TRBD2 (6 bases each). From germline, CDR1 is MNHNS and CDR2 SASEGT. With 7 bases removed from V and 9 bases from J, the gap between germline ends came to 22 bases. CDR3 size: 15 residues. CDR3 nucleotides: TGTGCCAGCACCCCGCGGGGCAGGGGTAGAATTGAGCAGTTCTTC. Its protein product is CASTPRGRGRIEQFF.

The V gene is TRBV6-5, the J gene TRBJ2-2, with 12 bases fitting TRBD2. This CDR3 spans 16 amino acids. The ends lost 4 bases at V and 7 bases at J; junction bases unmatched: 7. CDR1 is MNHEY, CDR2 SVGAGI, per germline. CDR3 sequence reads: CASSSGLAGSIGELFF. The DNA for the CDR3 is TGTGCCAGCAGTTCGGGACTAGCGGGTAGTATCGGGGAGCTGTTTTTT.

This clonotype was detected ten times or more. At one end, the junction sequence differs from germline, possibly due to a read error. The rearrangement links TRBV28 to TRBJ1-2; D is uncertain. This CDR3 is built from 12 residues. The germline gives CDR1 MDHEN, CDR2 SYDVKM. The CDR3, as DNA: TGTGCCAGCACGGCAGTCCTGGGCGGCTACACTTTC. Its protein product is CASTAVLGGYTF.

In its sample, this clonotype was seen a few times. The chain is built from TRBV18 and TRBJ1-4; weak D call: TRBD1 (5 bases). The CDR3 is 16 amino acids. V lost 2 bases to trimming and J lost 7 bases, with 17 bases between them. Germline V lookup: CDR1 KGHSH, CDR2 LQKENI. CDR3 sequence reads: CASSPSRVRGGEKLFF. Here the CDR3 DNA reads TGTGCCAGCTCACCAAGCAGGGTACGCGGAGGTGAAAAACTGTTTTTT.

J is TRBJ2-7 and V is TRBV11-2; 8 bases map to TRBD2. This CDR3 region has 18 residues. Germline V lookup: CDR1 SGHAT, CDR2 FQNNGV. V was clipped by 5 bases and J by 5 bases; unmatched bases: 20. The CDR3 region has the DNA TGTGCCAGCAGCCAGCTCAAAAAGAGACTAGCGAGCCCCCACGAGCAGTACTTC. Amino acids: CASSQLKKRLASPHEQYF.

This clonotype was found many times. V gene TRBV30 combines with J gene TRBJ1-5, with D possibly TRBD1 on 5 matching bases. This CDR3 contains 15 residues. Per the germline V gene, CDR1 is GTSNPN and CDR2 is SVGIG (reference sequence). The V end lost 2 bases, the J end lost 1 base, and 12 bases lay between the germline ends. CDR3 sequence (DNA): TGTGCCTGGAGTTCCGGGGCTCTGAGCAATCAGCCCCAGCATTTT. It yields the protein CAWSSGALSNQPQHF.

This clonotype showed up many times. V gene TRBV10-3 combines with J gene TRBJ1-5, with TRBD1 matching over 8 bases. Germline-derived CDR1 and CDR2 are ENHRY and SYGVKD. Trimming removed 6 bases from V and 3 bases from J; junction bases left unmatched: 7. This CDR3 region has 15 residues. The CDR3 DNA reads as TGTGCCATCAGCACCGGGACAGGAGACAATCAGCCCCAGCATTTT. Its translation is CAISTGTGDNQPQHF.

The table lists this clonotype with many counts. This chain uses TRBV5-1 with TRBJ2-7; D might be TRBD2 (7 bases). This CDR3 spans 21 amino acids. Trimming took 0 bases from V and 0 from J, leaving 28 bases between them. Germline V gene lookup returns CDR1 SGHRS and CDR2 YFSETQ. Here the CDR3 DNA reads TGCGCCAGCAGCTTGGTCGCCAAACCCGGGGGCGGGAGACTAAGCTCCTACGAGCAGTACTTC. Its protein is CASSLVAKPGGGRLSSYEQYF. The full variable domain, with the rest looked up from reference TRBV5-1 and TRBJ2-7, is KAGVTQTPRYLIKTRGQQVTLSCSPISGHRSVSWYQQTPGQGLQFLFEYFSETQRNKGNFPGRFSGRQFSNSRSEMNVSTLELGDSALYLCASSLVAKPGGGRLSSYEQYFGPGTRLTVT.

This clonotype was detected ten times or more. The chain links TRBV20-1 to TRBJ1-2, with no clear D. The germline V gene has CDR1 DFQATT and CDR2 SNEGSKA (reference sequence). The CDR3 length is 13 residues. V was clipped by 3 bases and J by 0 bases, with 8 bases between them. In DNA, the CDR3 is TGCAGTGCTAGCGGGCAAACTAACTATGGCTACACCTTC. This translates into CSASGQTNYGYTF.

This clonotype was counted many times. DNA of the CDR3: TGTGCCAGCACGGTGGCCAATGAGCAGTTCTTC. Protein product: CASTVANEQFF. V usage is TRBV2 and J usage is TRBJ2-1; no clear D. The V end was cut by 7 bases, the J end by 6 bases, with 7 bases between. Germline assignment: CDR1 SNHLY and CDR2 FYNNEI. CDR3 length: 11 amino acids.

This clonotype was detected only a few times. The gene calls are TRBV11-2 and TRBJ2-7; D uncertain. V lost 1 base and J lost 2, with 9 bases in between. Germline V lookup: CDR1 SGHAT, CDR2 FQNNGV. This CDR3 contains 14 residues. CDR3 in amino acids: CASSLAVTAYEQYF. CDR3 bases: TGTGCCAGCAGCTTAGCGGTCACTGCCTACGAGCAGTACTTC.

The V gene is TRBV28, the J gene TRBJ1-5, with D possibly being TRBD1 (6 bases). The CDR3 covers 14 residues. Germline-derived CDR1 and CDR2 are MDHEN and SYDVKM. Trimming took 3 bases from V and 3 from J, leaving 9 bases between them. CDR3 DNA: TGTGCCAGCAGTTTTTCAGGGGCCAATCAGCCCCAGCATTTT. As protein: CASSFSGANQPQHF.

The table lists this clonotype with many counts. The chain employs TRBV2 and TRBJ2-1; 10 bases are a match to TRBD2. The ends lost 6 bases at V and 4 bases at J; junction bases unmatched: 3. From germline, CDR1 is SNHLY and CDR2 FYNNEI. CDR3 length: 14 amino acids. The CDR3 reads CASSGLAVYNEQFF. CDR3 in DNA: TGTGCCAGCAGCGGACTAGCGGTATACAATGAGCAGTTCTTC.

This clonotype was picked up many times. The chain recombines TRBV28 with TRBJ2-2; perhaps TRBD2 as D (6 bases). V was trimmed by 5 bases and J by 7 bases, leaving 17 bases between them. This CDR3 is built from 15 residues. Germline V gives CDR1 MDHEN, CDR2 SYDVKM. The chain's CDR3 is CASSLTRAVGGELFF. CDR3 nucleotides: TGTGCCAGCAGTCTGACTAGGGCGGTGGGCGGGGAGCTGTTTTTT. The variable domain in full, completed from reference TRBV28 and TRBJ2-2, reads DVKVTQSSRYLVKRTGEKVFLECVQDMDHENMFWYRQDPGLGLRLIYFSYDVKMKEKGDIPEGYSVSREKKERFSLILESASTNQTSMYLCASSLTRAVGGELFFGEGSRLTVL.

J is TRBJ2-3 and V is TRBV5-4, with D tentatively TRBD1 or TRBD2 (5 bases each). The ends were cut back, 4 bases at V and 3 bases at J, with 12 bases in the middle. The CDR3 contains 14 residues. Germline V gene sequence: CDR1 SGHNT, CDR2 YYREEE (reference sequence). The CDR3 nucleotides are TGTGCCAGCAGCCTCGGGACCGCGACAGATACGCAGTATTTT. Translation: CASSLGTATDTQYF.

The chain couples TRBV20-1 to TRBJ2-7; D tentatively fits TRBD1 or TRBD2 (5 bases each). The V end was cut by 5 bases, the J end by 2 bases, with 10 bases between. Germline CDR1 DFQATT, CDR2 SNEGSKA (reference sequence). The length of the CDR3 is 12 residues. The CDR3 is CSAARDPYEQYF. The DNA of the CDR3 is TGCAGTGCTGCCCGGGACCCCTACGAGCAGTACTTC.